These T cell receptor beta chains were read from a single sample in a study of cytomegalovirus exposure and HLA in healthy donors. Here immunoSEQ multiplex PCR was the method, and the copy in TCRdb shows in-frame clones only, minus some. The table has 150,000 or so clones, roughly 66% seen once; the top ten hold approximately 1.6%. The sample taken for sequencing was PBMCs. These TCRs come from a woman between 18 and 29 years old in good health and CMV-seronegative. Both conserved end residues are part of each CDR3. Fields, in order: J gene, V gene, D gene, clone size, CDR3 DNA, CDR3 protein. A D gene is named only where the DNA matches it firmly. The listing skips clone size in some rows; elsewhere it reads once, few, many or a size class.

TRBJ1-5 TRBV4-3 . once TGCGCCAGCAGCCAAGATGAGAGTAAGGGGAATCAGCCCCAGCATTTT CASSQDESKGNQPQHF
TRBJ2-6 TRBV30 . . TGTGCCTGGAGTCCGGGGGGCTGGGCCAACGGCCTGACTTTC CAWSPGGWANGLTF
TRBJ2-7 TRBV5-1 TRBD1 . TGCGCCAGCAGCTGGGGACAGGCCGGTCCCTACGAGCAGTACTTC CASSWGQAGPYEQYF
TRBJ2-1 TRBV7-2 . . TGTGCCAGCAGCCACGACAGCTACAATGAGCAGTTCTTC CASSHDSYNEQFF
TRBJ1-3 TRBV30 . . TGTGCCTGGACTACCTCGGGGGGTCCTGGAAACACCATATATTTT CAWTTSGGPGNTIYF
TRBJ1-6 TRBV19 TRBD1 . TGTGCCAGTAAGGGGACAGGGAACTATAATTCACCCCTCCACTTT CASKGTGNYNSPLHF
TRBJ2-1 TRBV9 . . TGTGCCAGCGCTGTAGGGGCCTTATATTCCAATGAGCAGTTCTTC CASAVGALYSNEQFF
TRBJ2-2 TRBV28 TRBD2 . TGTGCCAGCAGTCCGAACGGACTAGTGGCTTCCGGGGAGCTGTTTTTT CASSPNGLVASGELFF
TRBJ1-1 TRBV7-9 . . TGTGCCAGCATCGAAGGTGGGGGAGGCAACACTGAAGCTTTCTTT CASIEGGGGNTEAFF
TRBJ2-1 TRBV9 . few TGTGCCAGCAGCGTAGCTCTACTATCCTACAATGAGCAGTTCTTC CASSVALLSYNEQFF
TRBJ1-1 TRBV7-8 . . TGTGCCAGCAGCTCCGACATAAACACTGAAGCTTTCTTT CASSSDINTEAFF
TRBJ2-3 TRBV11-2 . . TGTGCCAGCAGCTTAGCGGAGAGGAGGGATACGCAGTATTTT CASSLAERRDTQYF
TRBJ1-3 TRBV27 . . TGTGCCAGCAGTACCCGGTGGGAGTACTCTGGAAACACCATATATTTT CASSTRWEYSGNTIYF
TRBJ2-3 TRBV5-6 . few TGTGCCAGCAGCTTGATGGAGGAACCTAGCACAGATACGCAGTATTTT CASSLMEEPSTDTQYF
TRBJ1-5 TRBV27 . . TGTGCCAGCAGTTTATCCCTTGTAGACCTCGACAGCGGCAATCAGCCCCAGCATTTT CASSLSLVDLDSGNQPQHF
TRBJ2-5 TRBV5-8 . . TGTGCCAGCAGCTCCGGACAAGCCACCTCCGGAGAGACCCAGTACTTC CASSSGQATSGETQYF
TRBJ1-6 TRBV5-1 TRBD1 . TGCGCCAGCAGCCGGACCGACCCGAGGGGGCTTCATTCACCCCTCCACTTT CASSRTDPRGLHSPLHF
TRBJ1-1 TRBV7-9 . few TGTGCCAGCAGCTTAGGTTATCGGGGGATGAACACTGAAGCTTTCTTT CASSLGYRGMNTEAFF
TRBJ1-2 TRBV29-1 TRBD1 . TGCAGCGCCTGGACAGGGTCCGGCTACACCTTC CSAWTGSGYTF
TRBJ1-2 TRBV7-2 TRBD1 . TGTGCCAGCAGCTCCAGACAGGGGGCGGGCTACACCTTC CASSSRQGAGYTF
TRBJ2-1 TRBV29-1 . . TGCAGCCCCCTCGTAGGGGACTGGAATGAGCAGTTCTTC CSPLVGDWNEQFF
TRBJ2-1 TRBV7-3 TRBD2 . TGTGCCAGCAGCTTACAAGCGGGGAAATACAATGAGCAGTTCTTC CASSLQAGKYNEQFF
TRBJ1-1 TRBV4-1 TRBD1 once TGCGCCAGCAGCCAACTACCCGGGACAGGGGTTGGTGAAGCTTTCTTT CASSQLPGTGVGEAFF
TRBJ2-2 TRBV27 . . TGTGCCAGCAGTTTTGGTAGCGGAAGAACGAACACCGGGGAGCTGTTTTTT CASSFGSGRTNTGELFF
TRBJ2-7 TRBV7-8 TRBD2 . TGTGCCAGCAGCTTAGAAGGTAGCGGGGTGCGCGAGCAGTACTTC CASSLEGSGVREQYF
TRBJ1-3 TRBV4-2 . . TGTGCCAGCAGCCAAGAGGGTGACGTTAGGCGGTTGTATTTT CASSQEGDVRRLYF
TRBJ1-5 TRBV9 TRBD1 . TGTGCCAGCAGCCTAACAGGGGTGAAAGGACAGCCCCAGCATTTT CASSLTGVKGQPQHF
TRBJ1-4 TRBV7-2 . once TGTGCCAGCAGCCCGACAGCAAATGAAAAACTGTTTTTT CASSPTANEKLFF
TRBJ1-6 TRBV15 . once TGTGCCACCAGCAGAGCGACGGGTTCATGGAATTCACCCCTCCACTTT CATSRATGSWNSPLHF
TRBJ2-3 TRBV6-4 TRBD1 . TGTGCCAGCAGTGCGGACAGGGGCGGCACAGATACGCAGTATTTT CASSADRGGTDTQYF
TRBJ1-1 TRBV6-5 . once TGTGCCAGCAGTCTGGACAAGAACACTGAAGCTTTCTTT CASSLDKNTEAFF
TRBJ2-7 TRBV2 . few TGTGCCAGCAGTGAACAGGGGTCTTCCTACGAGCAGTACTTC CASSEQGSSYEQYF
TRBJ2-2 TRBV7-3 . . TGTGCCAGCAGCTTAAGTGGCGGATCGAACACCGGGGAGCTGTTTTTT CASSLSGGSNTGELFF
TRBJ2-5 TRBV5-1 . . TGCGCCAGCAGCTCCCTTGAAGGGGGGGCCAGGGAGACCCAGTACTTC CASSSLEGGARETQYF
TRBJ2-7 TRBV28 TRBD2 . TGTGCCAGCCGGGTGGGAGGGACCCCCTCCTACGAGCAGTACTTC CASRVGGTPSYEQYF
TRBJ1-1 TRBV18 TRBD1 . TGTGCCAGCTCATCAAACACAGGGGGCTTGGGGAACACTGAAGCTTTCTTT CASSSNTGGLGNTEAFF
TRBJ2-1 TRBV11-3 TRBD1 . TGTGCCAGCAGCCCGGGGGGACAGGGGGCAAATGAGCAGTTCTTC CASSPGGQGANEQFF
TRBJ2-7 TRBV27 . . TGTGCCAGCAGCCGGATACAGGGTGCCTACGAGCAGTACTTC CASSRIQGAYEQYF
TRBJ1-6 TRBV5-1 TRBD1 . TGCGCCAGCAGCCCGCGACAGGGGACTTCACCCCTCCACTTT CASSPRQGTSPLHF
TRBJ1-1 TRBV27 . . TGTGCCAGCAGTTTTCTGGGGAGCACTGAAGCTTTCTTT CASSFLGSTEAFF
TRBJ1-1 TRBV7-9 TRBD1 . TGTTCCAGCAGACAACGGGACAGGGGGCGAACTGAAGCTTTCTTT CSSRQRDRGRTEAFF
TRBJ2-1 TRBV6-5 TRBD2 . TGTGCCAGCAGTAAAAGCGGGGGCAAAGTGTTCTTC CASSKSGGKVFF
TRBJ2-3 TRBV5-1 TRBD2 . TGCGCCAGCAGCTTGGGACTAGCGGGGGGGCCATCAGATACGCAGTATTTT CASSLGLAGGPSDTQYF
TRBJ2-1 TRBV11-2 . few TGTGCCAGCAGCCCGGGGGAGCGACCCTACAATGAGCAGTTCTTC CASSPGERPYNEQFF